This T cell receptor beta chain is from a study of vaccination and CD4 T cells after COVID-19. Across the whole study: Blood was drawn a median around 71 days post second dose, range 14 to 241.

The time point was: late sampling 161 to 241 days after vaccination in a few convalescent patients. This sample's treatment: roughly ten-day PBMC culture with coronavirus spike peptide pools or control peptides (ViraFEST assay). A few counts support this clonotype. The antigen remains unidentified. An Oncomine TCR Beta short-read assay was used to sequence the DNA from cultured CD4+ T cells. TCRdb re-called the PCR reads through MiXCR, storing one row per CDR3 protein. The top ten hold 25% to 30% of the sample, which has 20,000 to 25,000 distinct CDR3 sequences, under 40% seen once. The J segment lost 2 bases and the V segment lost 6 bases, leaving 6 bases of the junction unmatched. The CDR3 consists of 14 residues. Germline V gives CDR1 SGHVS, CDR2 FQNEAQ. Study findings and constraints: Post-vaccination, and not before, a median approximately 85% of reactive clones appeared in convalescent patients. Spike mono-reactivity was evident in 304 of the 307 vaccine-specific clones derived from convalescent patients.

The V gene is TRBV7-8, the J gene TRBJ1-2, with 7 bases fitting TRBD1. This TCR came from a human donor who had recovered from COVID-19. The input for sequencing was CD4+ T cells from blood, cultured in vitro, taken about 7 months after SARS-CoV-2 vaccination. The CDR3 coding sequence is TGTGCCAGCAGTCCTGAGGGACAGAACTATGGCTACACCTTC. Residues: CASSPEGQNYGYTF.